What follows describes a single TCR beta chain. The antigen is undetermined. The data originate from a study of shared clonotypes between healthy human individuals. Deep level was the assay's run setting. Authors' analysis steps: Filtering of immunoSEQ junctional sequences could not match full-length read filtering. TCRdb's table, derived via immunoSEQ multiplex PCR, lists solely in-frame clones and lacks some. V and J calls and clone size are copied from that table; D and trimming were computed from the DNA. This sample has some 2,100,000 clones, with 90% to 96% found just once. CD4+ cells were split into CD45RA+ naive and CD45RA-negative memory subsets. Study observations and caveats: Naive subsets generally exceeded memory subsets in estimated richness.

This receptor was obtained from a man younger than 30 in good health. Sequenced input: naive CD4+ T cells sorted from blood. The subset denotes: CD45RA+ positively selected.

CDR3 coding DNA: TGTGCCAGCAGCTTGGGAGGGATCCGCGACGAGCAGTACTTC. Translation: CASSLGGIRDEQYF. The V gene is TRBV5-4, the J gene TRBJ2-7; weak D call: TRBD2 (5 bases). V was shortened by 0 bases and J by 5 bases, with 12 bases between the two germline ends. CDR1 and CDR2 (germline): SGHNT, YYREEE (reference sequence). The CDR3 has 14 residues.